What follows describes a single T cell receptor (beta chain). These data originate in a study of patients and donors after allogeneic stem cell transplantation. TCRdb re-called the RT-PCR reads through MiXCR, storing one row per CDR3 protein. The top ten hold 33% of the sample, which has about 200,000 distinct CDR3 sequences, 41% seen once. This receptor was identified in a human donor who was either an allogeneic HSCT recipient or a stem cell or donor lymphocyte infusion donor (not recorded which). It is not recorded whose cells these are; they may come from a transplant donor. Material: blood, either unsorted or a sorted T cell fraction (not recorded which).

CDR3 sequence: CASSLWSQAGELFF. CDR3 DNA sequence: TGTGCCAGCAGTTTGTGGAGCCAAGCCGGGGAGCTGTTTTTT. The rearrangement uses TRBV12-3 or TRBV12-4 and TRBJ2-2, with no clear D. With 3 bases removed from V and 6 bases from J, the gap between germline ends came to 11 bases. The CDR3 sequence is 14 residues long.